This T cell receptor (beta chain) is drawn from a study of T-cell memory formation after mild COVID-19. As for this clonotype: Its antigen is unidentified.

TCRdb re-called the 5' RACE reads through MiXCR, storing one row per CDR3 protein. The sample contains approximately 260,000 distinct CDR3 sequences, about a sixth of which appear only once. Study-wide results and caveats: From day 15 to 85, contracting clones were balanced between CD4 and CD8, whereas later expanders leaned toward CD4+. Of the contracting clones, CD4+ ones lay mainly in CM and EM, and CD8+ ones in EMRA. Memory from before infection featured some responding clones, which suggests cross-reactive memory joined.

Sequencing was done on a sample of PBMCs or a T cell subset sorted from them (not recorded which). The sequence was collected from a man aged 18 to 35 who had mild COVID-19 (a few samples of this study predate the infection). Cell type and time point are not known.

The CDR3 region has the DNA TGCGCCAGCAGCATCAAGGCCAGGACCGGGGAGCTGTTTTTT. Amino acid sequence: CASSIKARTGELFF. The chain links TRBV5-1 to TRBJ2-2; no firm D call. Germline-derived CDR1 and CDR2 are SGHRS and YFSETQ. V was pared by 4 bases and J by 5 bases, with 12 bases between. The CDR3 runs 14 residues.